This TCR beta chain emerged from a study of OX40 agonist ivuxolimab in advanced cancers. About the investigation overall: Ivuxolimab was a fully human IgG2 agonistic monoclonal antibody targeting the costimulatory receptor OX40 (CD134). Intravenous ivuxolimab was administered to patients every 2 weeks at six dose levels: 0.01, 0.1, 0.3, 1.5, 3 and 10 mg/kg. Of the approximately 54 patients in dose escalation, about 20 had hepatocellular carcinoma, about 15 had melanoma, 9 had renal cell carcinoma and 9 had head and neck cancer. The dose-escalation cohort was over 70% male with a mean age of about 58 years, ranging from about 23 to 85. Patients were allowed to have had prior anti-PD-1, anti-PD-L1 or anti-CTLA-4 therapy, and more than 35% of the dose-escalation patients had been treated with checkpoint inhibitors. Partial responses were achieved by three dose-escalation patients, of whom one had hepatocellular carcinoma and two had cutaneous melanoma. Peripheral TCRbeta sequencing aimed to test whether ivuxolimab altered TCR sequence diversity and caused clonal T-cell expansion. The monotherapy dose-escalation portion (N of about 57 patients) of the phase I ivuxolimab trial is reported in the paper.

The CDR3 contains 18 residues, cysteine and phenylalanine counted. Here the CDR3 DNA is all that survives: 54 bases in frame from base 1. The germline V end is reduced by 3 bases and the J end by 1 base; junction bases left unmatched: 13. Per the germline V gene (reference sequence), MNHEY is the CDR1 and SMNVEV is the CDR2. To sequence the TCRbeta CDR3 region, genomic DNA was isolated from the sorted cells. The immunoSEQ Assay was used for sequencing of TCRbeta CDR3 regions. Held by TCRdb, this immuneACCESS table contains in-frame sequences only and omits some clones. Under half of the omission traces to an unresolved V gene where checked; the cause of the rest is unknown. The sample records approximately 12,000 clones, around 74% of which are singletons. The leading ten clones occupy about a third of the sample. As regards this clone: What antigen it recognizes has not been identified. The sample holds no much larger clone one base away, and base qualities are not on file.

On the study overall, not on this receptor specifically: Which antigens the clonally expanded peripheral T cells were specific for was not determined. After ivuxolimab, expanded clones were on average more numerous among CD8+ T cells than among CD4+ T cells. Low levels of normalized T-cell clonal expansion were also seen in some nonresponding patients. In the 0.1-3.0 mg/kg groups, partial responders were among the patients with the lowest normalized peripheral clonal expansion, particularly in CD8+ T cells. At doses from 0.1 to 3.0 mg/kg, clonal expansion was seen in both CD4+ and CD8+ blood T cells between baseline and week 6.

The trial excluded patients who had a history of autoimmune disease or who were on systemic immunosuppression. In every dose cohort, peripheral blood was drawn for TCR sequencing at baseline, cycle 4 day 1, and cycle 7 day 1. Samples came from an open-label, multicenter, first-in-human phase I dose-escalation trial of ivuxolimab. Adults with locally advanced or metastatic melanoma, renal cell carcinoma, hepatocellular carcinoma or head and neck squamous cell carcinoma were enrolled in the trial. Before TCR sequencing, CD4+ T cells and CD8+ T cells from peripheral blood were sorted into separate populations.

This specimen consisted of CD4+ or CD8+ T cells sorted from blood, obtained in a trial of the OX40 agonist ivuxolimab. The V and J segments used are TRBV27 and TRBJ1-2; 8 middle bases align to TRBD1. This clonotype originated in an adult with an advanced solid tumor such as melanoma, head and neck, liver or kidney cancer. The CDR3 loop reads CASSFGAGGLGSNYGYTF. At the DNA level, the sequence is TGTGCCAGCAGTTTTGGGGCAGGGGGCCTGGGAAGTAACTATGGCTACACCTTC.